Listed below are T cell receptor beta chains from one sample, sequenced in a study of identical twins. TCRdb reprocessed the 5' RACE reads with MiXCR, giving one entry per CDR3 protein. The table includes 700,000 to 950,000 distinct CDR3 sequences, approximately 13% detected once. These records were also assigned to another study, of yellow fever vaccine responses in identical twins.

Specimen: PBMCs. The receptor source for this set is a woman aged 18 to 35 in good health. Both conserved end residues are part of each CDR3. Fields, in order: J gene, V gene, clone size, D gene, CDR3 DNA, CDR3 protein. The D gene is left open where the match is weak. Size tells how often a clone was seen (once, few, many) or the class of an expanded clone, and some rows leave it out.

>TRBJ2-5|TRBV7-8|many|.
TGTGCCATCAGAACTTGGGAAGGGGGCCAAGAGACCCAGTACTTC
CAIRTWEGGQETQYF
>TRBJ2-1|TRBV3-1|.|TRBD2
TGTGCCAGCAGCCAGCAAGGTACTAGCGACTACAATGAGCAGTTCTTC
CASSQQGTSDYNEQFF
>TRBJ2-1|TRBV4-1|few|.
TGCGCCAGCAGCCAAGACCAGACTCTGAGCTCCTACAATGAGCAGTTCTTC
CASSQDQTLSSYNEQFF
>TRBJ1-4|TRBV20-1|few|TRBD1
TGCAGTGCTAGGGCACAGGGGGCGCGGGAAAAACTGTTTTTT
CSARAQGAREKLFF
>TRBJ2-3|TRBV5-6|.|.
TGTGCCAGCAGCTTGTATCTCACAGATACGCAGTATTTT
CASSLYLTDTQYF
>TRBJ2-2|TRBV20-1|.|.
TGCAGTGCTGTAACAGGCCTCGCGACCGGGGAGCTGTTTTTT
CSAVTGLATGELFF
>TRBJ1-1|TRBV19|.|TRBD1
TGTGCCAGTAGCTACGGGACAGCACCTGAAGCTTTCTTT
CASSYGTAPEAFF
>TRBJ1-2|TRBV5-4|few|.
TGTGCCAGCAGCCCACCGGTCCCGGGGGGCGCTAACTATGGCTACACCTTC
CASSPPVPGGANYGYTF
>TRBJ2-2|TRBV2|few|.
TGTGCCAGCTGCAGAACAGGGATCAACACCGGGGAGCTGTTTTTT
CASCRTGINTGELFF
>TRBJ2-5|TRBV29-1|many|.
TGCAGCGTTGAGCCCGGGGACGAGACCCAGTACTTC
CSVEPGDETQYF
>TRBJ1-6|TRBV3-1|.|.
TGTGCCTGCAGCCAAGATAGAAGCAGGGGACTAATTGATTCACCCCTCCACTTT
CACSQDRSRGLIDSPLHF
>TRBJ2-1|TRBV18|few|.
TGTGCCAGCTCACCCCGCGTCGACGGAGAAGGGGAGGTCTTC
CASSPRVDGEGEVF
>TRBJ2-1|TRBV29-1|many|TRBD1
TGCAGTAAGACCGAACAGGGGAATGAGCAGTTCTTC
CSKTEQGNEQFF
>TRBJ2-2|TRBV3-1|few|.
TGTGCCAGCAAGGTCGGGAGCCCCACCGGGGAGCTGTTTTTT
CASKVGSPTGELFF
>TRBJ1-4|TRBV7-6|few|.
TGTGCCAGCAGCCACAGTTCCCTTAATGAAAAACTGTTTTTT
CASSHSSLNEKLFF